Listed here is a single T cell receptor beta chain. Germline CDR1 reads SGHDT; CDR2 reads YYEEEE. Trimming shortened V by 1 base and J by 5 bases, and 15 bases separated the two germline ends. CDR3 length: 16 amino acids. TCRdb called the RT-PCR reads again in MiXCR, with one record for every CDR3 protein. The sample holds thousands of distinct CDR3 sequences, under 40% seen once. Sequenced input: memory CD4+ T cells from salivary gland. The source of this sequence is a female donor with primary Sjogren's syndrome. The chain recombines TRBV5-6 with TRBJ2-2; D is perhaps TRBD2 (6 bases). For the CDR3, the DNA is TGTGCCAGCAGCTTGTGGGGGAGGACCTCAACCGGGGAGCTGTTTTTT. Translated, it gives CASSLWGRTSTGELFF.